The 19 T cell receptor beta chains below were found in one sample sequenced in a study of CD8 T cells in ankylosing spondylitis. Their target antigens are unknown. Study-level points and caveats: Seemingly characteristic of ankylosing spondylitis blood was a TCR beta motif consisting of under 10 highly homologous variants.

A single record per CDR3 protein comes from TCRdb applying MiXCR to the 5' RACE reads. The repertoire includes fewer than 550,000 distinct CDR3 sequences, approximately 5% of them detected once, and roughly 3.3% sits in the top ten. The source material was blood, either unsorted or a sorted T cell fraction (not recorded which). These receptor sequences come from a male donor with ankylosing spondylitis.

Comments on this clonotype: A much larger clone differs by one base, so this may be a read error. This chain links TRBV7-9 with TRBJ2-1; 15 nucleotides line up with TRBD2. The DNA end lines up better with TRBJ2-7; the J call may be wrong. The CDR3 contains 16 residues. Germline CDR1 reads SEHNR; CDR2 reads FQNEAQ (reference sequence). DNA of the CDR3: TGTGCCAGCAGCAGAAGGACTAGCGGGAGGGCGGCTGAGCAGTACTTC. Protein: CASSRRTSGRAAEQYF.

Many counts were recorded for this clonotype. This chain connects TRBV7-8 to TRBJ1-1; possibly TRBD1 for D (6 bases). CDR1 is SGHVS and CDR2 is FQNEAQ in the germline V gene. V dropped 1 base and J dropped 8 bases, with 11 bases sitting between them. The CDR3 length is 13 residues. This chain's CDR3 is CASSLVLQGEAFF. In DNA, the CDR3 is TGTGCCAGCAGCTTAGTATTACAGGGAGAAGCTTTCTTT.

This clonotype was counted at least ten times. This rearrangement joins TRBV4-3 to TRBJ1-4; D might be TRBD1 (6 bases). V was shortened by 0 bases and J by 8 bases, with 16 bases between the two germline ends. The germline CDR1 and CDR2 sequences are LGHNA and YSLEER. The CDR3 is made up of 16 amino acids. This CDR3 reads CASSQDRGTGVEKLFF. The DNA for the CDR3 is TGCGCCAGCAGCCAAGATAGGGGGACGGGAGTGGAAAAACTGTTTTTT.

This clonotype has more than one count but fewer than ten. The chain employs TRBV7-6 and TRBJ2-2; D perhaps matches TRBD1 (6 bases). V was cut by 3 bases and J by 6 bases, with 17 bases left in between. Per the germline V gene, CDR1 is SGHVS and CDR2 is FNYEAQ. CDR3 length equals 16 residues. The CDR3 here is CASSLGHGQYAGELFF. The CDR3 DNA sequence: TGTGCCAGCAGCTTGGGTCACGGACAGTATGCCGGGGAGCTGTTTTTT.

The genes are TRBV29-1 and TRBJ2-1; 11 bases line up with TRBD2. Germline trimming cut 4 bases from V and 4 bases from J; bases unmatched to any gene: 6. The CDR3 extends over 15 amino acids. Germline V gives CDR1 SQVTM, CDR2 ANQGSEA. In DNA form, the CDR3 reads TGCAGCGTTGGGGGGGGGACTAGCGGTTACAATGAGCAGTTCTTC. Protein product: CSVGGGTSGYNEQFF.

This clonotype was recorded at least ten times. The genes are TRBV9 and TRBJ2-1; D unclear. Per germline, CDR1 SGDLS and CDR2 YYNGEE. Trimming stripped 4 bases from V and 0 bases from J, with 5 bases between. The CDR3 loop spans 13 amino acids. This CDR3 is CASSMSSYNEQFF. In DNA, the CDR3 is TGTGCCAGCAGCATGAGCTCCTACAATGAGCAGTTCTTC.

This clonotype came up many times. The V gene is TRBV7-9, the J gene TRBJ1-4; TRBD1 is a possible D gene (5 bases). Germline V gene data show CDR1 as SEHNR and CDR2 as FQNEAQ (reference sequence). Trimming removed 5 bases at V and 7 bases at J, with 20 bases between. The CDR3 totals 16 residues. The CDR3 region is CASSQTRSRAGEKLFF. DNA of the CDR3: TGTGCCAGCAGCCAGACACGTTCCAGGGCAGGTGAAAAACTGTTTTTT. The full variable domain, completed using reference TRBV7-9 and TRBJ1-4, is DTGVSQNPRHKITKRGQNVTFRCDPISEHNRLYWYRQTLGQGPEFLTYFQNEAQLEKSRLLSDRFSAERPKGSFSTLEIQRTEQGDSAMYLCASSQTRSRAGEKLFFGSGTQLSVL.

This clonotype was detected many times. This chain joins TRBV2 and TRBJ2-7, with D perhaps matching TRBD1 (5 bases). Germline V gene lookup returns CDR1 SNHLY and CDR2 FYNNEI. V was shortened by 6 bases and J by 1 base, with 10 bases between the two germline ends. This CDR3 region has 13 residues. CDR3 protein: CASRPTGSYEQYF. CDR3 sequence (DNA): TGTGCCAGCAGACCCACAGGATCCTACGAGCAGTACTTC.

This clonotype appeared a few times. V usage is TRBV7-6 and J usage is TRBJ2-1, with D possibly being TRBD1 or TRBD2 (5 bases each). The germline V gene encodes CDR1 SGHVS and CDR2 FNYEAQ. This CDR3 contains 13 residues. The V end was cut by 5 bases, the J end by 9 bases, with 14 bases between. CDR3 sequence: CASSAGTSSEQFF. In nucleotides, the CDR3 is TGTGCCAGCAGCGCCGGGACCTCGAGTGAGCAGTTCTTC.

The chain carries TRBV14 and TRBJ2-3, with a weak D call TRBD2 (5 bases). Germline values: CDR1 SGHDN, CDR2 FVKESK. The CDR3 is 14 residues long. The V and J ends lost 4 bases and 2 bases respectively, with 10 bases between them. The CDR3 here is CASSLSGHTDTQYF. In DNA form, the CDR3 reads TGTGCCAGCAGCCTCAGCGGCCACACAGATACGCAGTATTTT.

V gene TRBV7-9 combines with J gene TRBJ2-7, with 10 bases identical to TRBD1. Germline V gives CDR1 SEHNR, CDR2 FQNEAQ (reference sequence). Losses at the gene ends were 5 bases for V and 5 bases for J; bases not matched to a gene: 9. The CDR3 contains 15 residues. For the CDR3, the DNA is TGTGCCAGCAGCAACCGGGACAGGGGTTTCCACGAGCAGTACTTC. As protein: CASSNRDRGFHEQYF.

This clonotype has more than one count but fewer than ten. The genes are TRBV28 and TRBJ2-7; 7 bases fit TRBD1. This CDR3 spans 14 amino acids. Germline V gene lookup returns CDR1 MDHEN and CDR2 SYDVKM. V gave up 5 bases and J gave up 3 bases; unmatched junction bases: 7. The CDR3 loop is CASSPVRDSYEQYF. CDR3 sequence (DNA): TGTGCCAGCAGTCCCGTTAGGGACAGCTACGAGCAGTACTTC.

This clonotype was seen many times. As DNA, the CDR3 is TGTGCCAGCAGCTTAAACAGTGGTTCATTGGGGTACTTC. Translated: CASSLNSGSLGYF. The V gene is TRBV7-2, the J gene TRBJ2-7; D not certain. CDR3 length equals 13 residues. The germline V and J ends were trimmed by 2 bases and 12 bases, with 17 bases remaining between them. Germline V gives CDR1 SGHTA, CDR2 FQGNSA.

CDR3 DNA: TGCAGTGCTCCAACCCGCGGGGGGGCCCACTACAATGAGCAGTTCTTC. The encoded protein is CSAPTRGGAHYNEQFF. The chain joins TRBV20-1 to TRBJ2-1, with 9 bases fitting TRBD2. Trimming took 5 bases from V and 3 from J; bases not matched to a gene: 11. Per germline, CDR1 DFQATT and CDR2 SNEGSKA (reference sequence). The length of the CDR3 is 16 residues.

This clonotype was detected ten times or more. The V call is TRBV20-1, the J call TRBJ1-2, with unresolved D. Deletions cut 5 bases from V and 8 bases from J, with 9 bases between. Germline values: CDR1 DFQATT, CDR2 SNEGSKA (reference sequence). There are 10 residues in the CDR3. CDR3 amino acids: CSAPLYGYTF. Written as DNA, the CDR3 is TGCAGTGCTCCCTTATACGGCTACACCTTC.

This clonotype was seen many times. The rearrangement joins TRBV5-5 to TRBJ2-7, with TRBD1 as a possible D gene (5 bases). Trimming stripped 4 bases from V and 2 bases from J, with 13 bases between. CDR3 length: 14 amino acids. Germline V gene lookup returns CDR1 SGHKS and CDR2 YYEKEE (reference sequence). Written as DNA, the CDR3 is TGTGCCAGCAGCGCCAGGGCCCGCGCCTACGAGCAGTACTTC. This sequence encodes CASSARARAYEQYF.

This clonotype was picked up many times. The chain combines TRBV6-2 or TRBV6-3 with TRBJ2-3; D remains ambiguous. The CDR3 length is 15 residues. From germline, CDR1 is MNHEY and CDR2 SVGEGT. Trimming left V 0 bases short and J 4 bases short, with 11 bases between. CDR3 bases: TGTGCCAGCAGTTACTCTGCCTTTACCGCAGATACGCAGTATTTT. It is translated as CASSYSAFTADTQYF.

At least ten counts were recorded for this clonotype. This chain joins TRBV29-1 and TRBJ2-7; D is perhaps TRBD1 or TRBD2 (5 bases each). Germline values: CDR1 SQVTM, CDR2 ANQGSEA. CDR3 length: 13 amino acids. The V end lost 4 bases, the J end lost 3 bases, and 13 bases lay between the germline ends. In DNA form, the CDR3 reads TGCAGCGTTGGGCCGGGGCTTGGCTACGAGCAGTACTTC. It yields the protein CSVGPGLGYEQYF.

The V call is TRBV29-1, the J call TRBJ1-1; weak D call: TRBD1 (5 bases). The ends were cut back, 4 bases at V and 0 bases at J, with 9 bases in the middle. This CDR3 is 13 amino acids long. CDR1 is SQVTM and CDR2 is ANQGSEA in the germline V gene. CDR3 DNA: TGCAGCGTTGTAGGACACATGAACACTGAAGCTTTCTTT. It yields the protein CSVVGHMNTEAFF.